The present T cell receptor beta chain was sequenced within a study of shared clonotypes between healthy human individuals. Points from the study as a whole: Expectations were that clonotype sharing among donors would be affected by sequencing depth. When compared with the clonotypes that were shared by all four sorted-subset donors, the non-shared clonotypes turned out to have lower generation probabilities. Exclusively blood specimens were collected; tissue repertoires likely differ.

Those who donated were healthy HIV-negative adults, with no recent acute infections or vaccinations reported. The table came from immunoSEQ multiplex PCR; TCRdb's copy has only in-frame clones and leaves some out. The table lists around 2,000,000 clones, 90% to 95% of them singletons. Germline V lookup: CDR1 LGHNA, CDR2 YSLEER. The CDR3 consists of 13 residues. Losses at the gene ends were 3 bases for V and 4 bases for J; bases not matched to a gene: 2. Of note for this clone: Its antigen is not known.

Sequencing was performed on naive CD4+ T cells sorted from blood. This sample's subset: CD45RA+ positively selected. The V gene is TRBV4-3, the J gene TRBJ1-2, with 7 nucleotides matching TRBD1. The clonotype was recovered from a man younger than 35 in good health. CDR3 amino acids: CASSQRTGYGYTF. For the CDR3, the DNA is TGCGCCAGCAGCCAGCGGACAGGCTATGGCTACACCTTC.